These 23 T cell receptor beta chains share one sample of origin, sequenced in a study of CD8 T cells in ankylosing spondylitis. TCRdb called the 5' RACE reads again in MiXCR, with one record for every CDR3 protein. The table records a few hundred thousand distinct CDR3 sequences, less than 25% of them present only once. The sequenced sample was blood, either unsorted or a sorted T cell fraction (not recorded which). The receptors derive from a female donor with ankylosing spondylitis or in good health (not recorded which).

The CDR3 region has the DNA TGTGCCAGCAGCTTAGTAGATAATCAGCCCCAGCATTTT. It specifies CASSLVDNQPQHF. The rearrangement uses TRBV7-9 and TRBJ1-5; D uncertain. Germline CDR1 SEHNR, CDR2 FQNEAQ (reference sequence). Trimming shortened V by 1 base and J by 4 bases, and 5 bases separated the two germline ends. The length of the CDR3 is 13 residues.

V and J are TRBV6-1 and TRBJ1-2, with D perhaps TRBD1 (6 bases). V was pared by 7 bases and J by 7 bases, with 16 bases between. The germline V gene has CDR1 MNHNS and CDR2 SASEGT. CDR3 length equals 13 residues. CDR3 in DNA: TGTGCCAGCAAGCGGGGGGCGCGGGGTGGCTACACCTTC. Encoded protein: CASKRGARGGYTF.

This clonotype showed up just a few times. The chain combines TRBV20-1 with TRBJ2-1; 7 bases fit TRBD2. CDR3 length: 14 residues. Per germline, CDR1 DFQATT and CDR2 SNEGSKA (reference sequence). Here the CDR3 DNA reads TGCAGGGCAAGCGGGACGGAAGGTTACAATGAGCAGTTCTTC. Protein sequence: CRASGTEGYNEQFF.

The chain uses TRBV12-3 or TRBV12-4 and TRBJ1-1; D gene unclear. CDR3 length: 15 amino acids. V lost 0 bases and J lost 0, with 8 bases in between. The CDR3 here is CASSLAGNMNTEAFF. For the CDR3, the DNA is TGTGCCAGCAGTTTAGCGGGGAACATGAACACTGAAGCTTTCTTT.

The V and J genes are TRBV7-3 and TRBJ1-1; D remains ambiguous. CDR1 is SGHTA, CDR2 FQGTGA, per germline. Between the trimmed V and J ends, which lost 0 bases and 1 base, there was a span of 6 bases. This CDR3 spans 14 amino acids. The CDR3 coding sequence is TGTGCCAGCAGCTTAACACGCGAGAACACTGAAGCTTTCTTT. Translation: CASSLTRENTEAFF. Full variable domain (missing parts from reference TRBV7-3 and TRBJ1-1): GAGVSQTPSNKVTEKGKYVELRCDPISGHTALYWYRQSLGQGPEFLIYFQGTGAADDSGLPNDRFFAVRPEGSVSTLKIQRTERGDSAVYLCASSLTRENTEAFFGQGTRLTVV.

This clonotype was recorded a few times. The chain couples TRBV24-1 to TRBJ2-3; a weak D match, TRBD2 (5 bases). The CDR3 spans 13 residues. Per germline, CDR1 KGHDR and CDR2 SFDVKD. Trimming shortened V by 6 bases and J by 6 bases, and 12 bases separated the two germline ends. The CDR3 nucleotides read TGTGCCACCAGTCGTACTAGAAGGGATACGCAGTATTTT. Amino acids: CATSRTRRDTQYF.

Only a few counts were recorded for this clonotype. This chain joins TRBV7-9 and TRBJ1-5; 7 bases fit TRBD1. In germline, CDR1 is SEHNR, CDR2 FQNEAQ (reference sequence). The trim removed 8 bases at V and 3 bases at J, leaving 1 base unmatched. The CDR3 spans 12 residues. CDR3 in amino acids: CASQGDNQPQHF. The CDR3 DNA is TGTGCCAGCCAGGGGGACAATCAGCCCCAGCATTTT.

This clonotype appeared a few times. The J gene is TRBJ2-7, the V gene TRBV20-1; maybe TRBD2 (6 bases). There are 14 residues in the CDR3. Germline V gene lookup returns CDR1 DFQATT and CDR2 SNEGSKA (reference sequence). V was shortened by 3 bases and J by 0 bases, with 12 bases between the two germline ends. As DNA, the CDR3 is TGCAGTGCTAGTACGGCGGGAACCTCCTACGAGCAGTACTTC. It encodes CSASTAGTSYEQYF.

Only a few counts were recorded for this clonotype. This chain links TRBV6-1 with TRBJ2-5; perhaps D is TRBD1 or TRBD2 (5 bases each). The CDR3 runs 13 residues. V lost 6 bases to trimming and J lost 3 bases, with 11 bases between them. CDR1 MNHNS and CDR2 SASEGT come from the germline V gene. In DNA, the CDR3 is TGTGCCAGCAGCCCGGGACCTAAAGAGACCCAGTACTTC. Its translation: CASSPGPKETQYF.

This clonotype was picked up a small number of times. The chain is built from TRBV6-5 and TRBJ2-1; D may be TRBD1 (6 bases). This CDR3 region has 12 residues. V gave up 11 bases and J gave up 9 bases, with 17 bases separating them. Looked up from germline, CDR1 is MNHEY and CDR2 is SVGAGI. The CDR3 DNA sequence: TGTGCCGCACAGGGAACTGGGGTTGAGCAGTTCTTC. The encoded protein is CAAQGTGVEQFF.

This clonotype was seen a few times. The CDR3 DNA follows: TGTGCCAGTAGGACAGGGGCACGAGAAAAACTGTTTTTT. This codes for CASRTGAREKLFF. V gene TRBV3-1 combines with J gene TRBJ1-4, with 9 bases matching TRBD1. Germline V lookup: CDR1 LGHDT, CDR2 YNNKEL (reference sequence). The V and J ends lost 9 bases and 8 bases, in that order; junction bases with no gene match: 7. The CDR3 totals 13 residues.

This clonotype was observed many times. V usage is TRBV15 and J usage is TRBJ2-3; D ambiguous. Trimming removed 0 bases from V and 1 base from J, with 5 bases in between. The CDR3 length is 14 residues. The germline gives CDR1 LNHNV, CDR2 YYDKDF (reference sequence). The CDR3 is CATSRDGGTDTQYF. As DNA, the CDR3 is TGTGCCACCAGCAGAGATGGGGGCACAGATACGCAGTATTTT. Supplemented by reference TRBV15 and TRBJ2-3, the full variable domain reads DAMVIQNPRYQVTQFGKPVTLSCSQTLNHNVMYWYQQKSSQAPKLLFHYYDKDFNNEADTPDNFQSRRPNTSFCFLDIRSPGLGDTAMYLCATSRDGGTDTQYFGPGTRLTVL.

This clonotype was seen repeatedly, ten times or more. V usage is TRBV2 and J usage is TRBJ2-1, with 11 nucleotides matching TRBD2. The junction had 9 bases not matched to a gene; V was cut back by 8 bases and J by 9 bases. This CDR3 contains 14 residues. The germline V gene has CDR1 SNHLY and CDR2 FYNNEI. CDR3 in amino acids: CASAGTSGWVEQFF. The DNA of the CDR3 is TGTGCCAGCGCCGGGACTAGCGGATGGGTTGAGCAGTTCTTC.

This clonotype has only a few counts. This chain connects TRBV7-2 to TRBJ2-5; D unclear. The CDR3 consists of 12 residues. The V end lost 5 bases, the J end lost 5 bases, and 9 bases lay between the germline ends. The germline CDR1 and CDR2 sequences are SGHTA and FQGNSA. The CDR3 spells CASSRPRETQYF. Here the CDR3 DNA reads TGTGCCAGCAGCAGGCCTCGGGAGACCCAGTACTTC.

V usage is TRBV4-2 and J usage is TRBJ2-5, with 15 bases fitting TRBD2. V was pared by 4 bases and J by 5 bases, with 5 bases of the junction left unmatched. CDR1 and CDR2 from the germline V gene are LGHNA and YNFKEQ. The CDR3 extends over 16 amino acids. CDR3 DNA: TGTGCCAGCAGCCGGACTAGCGGGAGGGCCCGTGAGACCCAGTACTTC. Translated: CASSRTSGRARETQYF.

The CDR3 loop is CASTPPTGLGIEQFF. The DNA for the CDR3 is TGTGCCAGCACTCCGCCCACAGGTCTGGGTATTGAGCAGTTCTTC. This chain links TRBV6-1 with TRBJ2-1; weak D call: TRBD1 (5 bases). The V gene lost 7 bases and the J gene lost 9 bases, with 22 bases spanning the gap. Germline assignment: CDR1 MNHNS and CDR2 SASEGT. CDR3 length equals 15 residues.

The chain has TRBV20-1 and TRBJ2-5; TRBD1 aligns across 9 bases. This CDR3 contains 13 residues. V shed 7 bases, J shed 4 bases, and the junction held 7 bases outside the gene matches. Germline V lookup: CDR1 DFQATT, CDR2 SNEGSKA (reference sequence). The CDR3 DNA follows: TGCAGTGTTTCGGACAGGGGTAGAGAGACCCAGTACTTC. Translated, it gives CSVSDRGRETQYF.

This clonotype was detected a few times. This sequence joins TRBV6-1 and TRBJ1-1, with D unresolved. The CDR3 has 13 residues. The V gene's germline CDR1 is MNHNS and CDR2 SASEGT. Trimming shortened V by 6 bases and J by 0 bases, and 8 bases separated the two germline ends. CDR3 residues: CASRSPMNTEAFF. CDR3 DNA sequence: TGTGCCAGCAGGTCACCGATGAACACTGAAGCTTTCTTT.

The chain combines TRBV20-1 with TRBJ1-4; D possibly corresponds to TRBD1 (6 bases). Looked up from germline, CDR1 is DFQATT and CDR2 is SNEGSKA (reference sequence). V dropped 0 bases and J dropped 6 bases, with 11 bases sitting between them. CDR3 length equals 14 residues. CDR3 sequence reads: CSARDRAGDEKLFF. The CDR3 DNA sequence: TGCAGTGCTAGAGACAGGGCAGGGGATGAAAAACTGTTTTTT.

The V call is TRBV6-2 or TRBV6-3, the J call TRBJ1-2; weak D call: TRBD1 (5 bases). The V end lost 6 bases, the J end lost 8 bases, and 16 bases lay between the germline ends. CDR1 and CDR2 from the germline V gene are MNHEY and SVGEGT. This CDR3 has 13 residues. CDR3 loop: CASRPNRSGGYTF. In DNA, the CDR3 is TGTGCCAGCAGACCTAACAGGTCCGGAGGCTACACCTTC.

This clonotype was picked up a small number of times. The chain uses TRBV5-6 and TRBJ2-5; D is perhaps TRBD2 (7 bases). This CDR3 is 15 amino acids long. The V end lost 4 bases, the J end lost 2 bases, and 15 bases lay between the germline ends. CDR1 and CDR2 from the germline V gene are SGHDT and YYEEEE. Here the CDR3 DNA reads TGTGCCAGCAGCAAAAGGGGGGGCGTTCAAGAGACCCAGTACTTC. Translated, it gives CASSKRGGVQETQYF.

In DNA form, the CDR3 reads TGTGCCAGCAGTCCGCGACATCCGGAAAAACTGTTTTTT. This codes for CASSPRHPEKLFF. This rearrangement joins TRBV6-6 to TRBJ1-4; D not resolved. The CDR3 is 13 amino acids. Deletions cut 5 bases from V and 8 bases from J, with 12 bases between. The V gene's germline CDR1 is MNHNY and CDR2 SVGAGI (reference sequence).

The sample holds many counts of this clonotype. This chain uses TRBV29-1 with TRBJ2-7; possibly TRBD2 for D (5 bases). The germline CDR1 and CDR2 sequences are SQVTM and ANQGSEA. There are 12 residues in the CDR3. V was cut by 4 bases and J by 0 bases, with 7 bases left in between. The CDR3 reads CSVAGGSYEQYF. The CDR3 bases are TGCAGCGTTGCAGGAGGCTCCTACGAGCAGTACTTC.